The 22 T cell receptor beta chains below were found in one sample sequenced in a study of OX40 agonist ivuxolimab in advanced cancers. Sequenced by immunoSEQ multiplex PCR; TCRdb stores in-frame clones only, minus some. This table has about 42,000 clones, roughly 84% appearing once. The specimen was CD4+ or CD8+ T cells sorted from blood, collected in a trial of the OX40 agonist ivuxolimab. These receptors all come from an adult with an advanced solid tumor such as melanoma, head and neck, liver or kidney cancer.

V and J are TRBV10-3 and TRBJ1-3, with D uncertain. The V and J ends lost 5 bases and 0 bases respectively, with 11 bases between them. Germline CDR1 is ENHRY and CDR2 is SYGVKD. This CDR3 is built from 15 residues. CDR3 in DNA: TGTGCCATCAGTCAAGGCATAAACTCTGGAAACACCATATATTTT. Its protein product is CAISQGINSGNTIYF.

This clone has more than one count but fewer than ten. V and J are TRBV30 and TRBJ1-1; D unresolved. V dropped 2 bases and J dropped 0 bases, with 13 bases sitting between them. CDR3 length equals 15 residues. CDR1 and CDR2 (germline): GTSNPN, SVGIG (reference sequence). CDR3 region: CAWSFPTVLNTEAFF. The DNA for the CDR3 is TGTGCCTGGAGTTTTCCCACAGTCCTGAACACTGAAGCTTTCTTT.

This clone was picked up a small number of times. The chain uses TRBV10-3 and TRBJ1-2, with D hard to call. This CDR3 has 13 residues. The germline V gene encodes CDR1 ENHRY and CDR2 SYGVKD. V lost 11 bases and J 4 bases, leaving 17 bases between the germline ends. The CDR3 spells CAVCGVTGYGYTF. The DNA for the CDR3 is TGTGCCGTCTGCGGCGTGACGGGCTATGGCTACACCTTC.

This clone was seen just once. The chain links TRBV28 to TRBJ2-1; 9 bases map to TRBD2. This CDR3 is built from 15 residues. The V segment lost 4 bases and the J segment 7 bases; nucleotides outside the gene matches: 8. The V gene's germline CDR1 is MDHEN and CDR2 SYDVKM. CDR3 loop: CASSWLAGVSNEQFF. The CDR3 DNA sequence: TGTGCCAGCAGTTGGTTAGCGGGAGTCTCTAATGAGCAGTTCTTC.

This chain links TRBV19 with TRBJ1-2, with 7 bases matching TRBD1. Trimming removed 4 bases from V and 4 bases from J; junction bases left unmatched: 12. Looked up from germline, CDR1 is LNHDA and CDR2 is SQIVND (reference sequence). The CDR3 sequence is 16 residues long. In nucleotides, the CDR3 is TGTGCCAGTAGTAGGACAGGACAGGCGGGCAGCTATGGCTACACCTTC. It codes for CASSRTGQAGSYGYTF.

The rearrangement joins TRBV5-1 to TRBJ2-7, with 15 bases that match TRBD2. The ends lost 4 bases at V and 9 bases at J; junction bases unmatched: 8. From germline, CDR1 is SGHRS and CDR2 YFSETQ. The CDR3 totals 15 residues. The CDR3 DNA follows: TGCGCCAGCAGCCCATGGACTAGCGGGAGGGTCGGGCAGTACTTC. Its protein is CASSPWTSGRVGQYF.

The chain has TRBV2 and TRBJ1-1; no clear D. This CDR3 comprises 13 residues. Trimming removed 7 bases at V and 5 bases at J, with 14 bases between. The germline V gene encodes CDR1 SNHLY and CDR2 FYNNEI. CDR3: CASTRREQTEAFF. DNA of the CDR3: TGTGCCAGCACCAGGAGAGAACAGACTGAAGCTTTCTTT.

This chain links TRBV7-6 with TRBJ2-1; D is possibly TRBD1 (6 bases). The V gene's germline CDR1 is SGHVS and CDR2 FNYEAQ. This CDR3 is 14 amino acids long. The V gene lost 5 bases and the J gene lost 7 bases, with 15 bases spanning the gap. The CDR3 DNA sequence: TGTGCCAGCAGCCAGAGAGGGACACGTAATGAGCAGTTCTTC. Its protein is CASSQRGTRNEQFF.

V gene TRBV19 combines with J gene TRBJ2-1; 12 bases match TRBD2. With 6 bases clipped from V and 5 bases from J, the junction kept 2 bases outside the gene matches. Germline V lookup: CDR1 LNHDA, CDR2 SQIVND (reference sequence). The CDR3 spans 14 residues. As DNA, the CDR3 is TGTGCCAGTAGGGCTAGCGGGAGGGACAATGAGCAGTTCTTC. Its protein is CASRASGRDNEQFF.

J is TRBJ1-3 and V is TRBV11-2; TRBD1 matches at 7 bases. The length of the CDR3 is 15 residues. After removal of 3 bases from V and 4 bases from J, the junction contained 6 bases not matched to a gene. The germline V gene encodes CDR1 SGHAT and CDR2 FQNNGV. CDR3 residues: CASSFQTGVGNTIYF. The CDR3 DNA reads TGTGCCAGCAGCTTTCAAACAGGGGTGGGAAACACCATATATTTT.

This chain uses TRBV13 with TRBJ2-7; no clear D gene. The CDR3 sequence is 11 residues long. In germline, CDR1 is PRHDT, CDR2 FYEKMQ (reference sequence). The V and J ends lost 3 bases and 3 bases respectively, with 3 bases between them. The CDR3 region has the DNA TGTGCCAGCAGCTTCCACTACGAGCAGTACTTC. This gives the protein CASSFHYEQYF.

V gene TRBV14 combines with J gene TRBJ2-1; the D gene is possibly TRBD1 (5 bases). Per germline, CDR1 SGHDN and CDR2 FVKESK. Trimming pared 4 bases from V and 15 bases from J, leaving 19 bases between. The CDR3 spans 13 residues. This CDR3 reads CASSPDFGAKRFF. DNA for the CDR3: TGTGCCAGCAGCCCAGATTTTGGGGCAAAGCGGTTCTTC.

CDR3 sequence: CASRGDTGNSPLHF. Written as DNA, the CDR3 is TGTGCCAGCAGGGGGGACACGGGGAATTCACCCCTCCACTTT. The genes are TRBV6-6 and TRBJ1-6; possibly TRBD1 for D (6 bases). In germline, CDR1 is MNHNY, CDR2 SVGAGI (reference sequence). Trimming removed 6 bases at V and 7 bases at J, with 13 bases between. The CDR3 is made up of 14 amino acids.

The chain combines TRBV28 with TRBJ1-2; D might be TRBD1 (5 bases). Trimming shortened V by 5 bases and J by 6 bases, and 19 bases separated the two germline ends. The CDR3 extends over 15 amino acids. CDR1 MDHEN and CDR2 SYDVKM come from the germline V gene. The CDR3 region has the DNA TGTGCCAGCAGTCCCACCCGGGGGGTATGGGATGGCTACACCTTC. Encoded protein: CASSPTRGVWDGYTF.

This clone was counted only a few times. This sequence joins TRBV18 and TRBJ1-2; TRBD1 is a possible D gene (5 bases). V was clipped by 5 bases and J by 4 bases, with 14 bases between them. Germline CDR1 reads KGHSH; CDR2 reads LQKENI. This CDR3 contains 14 residues. Here the CDR3 reads CASSTITGGYGYTF. For the CDR3, the DNA is TGTGCCAGCTCAACCATTACCGGGGGCTATGGCTACACCTTC.

The gene calls are TRBV19 and TRBJ2-5, with 7 bases lining up with TRBD2. The CDR3 runs to 16 residues. The V gene end was trimmed by 4 bases and the J gene end by 2 bases; junction bases not matched to a gene: 10. Germline assignment: CDR1 LNHDA and CDR2 SQIVND (reference sequence). The CDR3 coding sequence is TGTGCCAGTAGTACGAGGACTAGTTTTAGTCAAGAGACCCAGTACTTC. Translated, it gives CASSTRTSFSQETQYF.

The DNA of the CDR3 is TGTGCCAGCAGCACAGGACAGGGGGCAAGGGGCTACACCTTC. This gives the protein CASSTGQGARGYTF. The chain recombines TRBV11-2 with TRBJ1-2, with 11 bases lining up with TRBD1. Trimming took 5 bases from V and 8 from J; bases not matched to a gene: 7. Germline V lookup: CDR1 SGHAT, CDR2 FQNNGV. This CDR3 has 14 residues.

The CDR3 spells CSVSGTVLKSSYEQYF. As DNA, the CDR3 is TGCAGCGTTTCCGGGACAGTCTTAAAATCTTCCTACGAGCAGTACTTC. V is TRBV29-1 and J is TRBJ2-5; TRBD1 matches 7 bases. Matching the DNA end better, TRBJ2-7 makes the J call doubtful. The CDR3 extends over 16 amino acids. Germline loops: CDR1 SQVTM, CDR2 ANQGSEA.

The chain has TRBV5-1 and TRBJ1-5; perhaps TRBD1 as D (6 bases). Per the germline V gene, CDR1 is SGHRS and CDR2 is YFSETQ. V was clipped by 2 bases and J by 1 base, with 13 bases between them. This CDR3 has 16 residues. The CDR3 nucleotides read TGCGCCAGCAGCTTCTTGCCAGGGGAGAGCAATCAGCCCCAGCATTTT. Its protein product is CASSFLPGESNQPQHF.

This chain links TRBV5-1 with TRBJ1-1; D unresolved. V lost 0 bases to trimming and J lost 3 bases, with 9 bases between them. Looked up from germline, CDR1 is SGHRS and CDR2 is YFSETQ. This CDR3 is 14 amino acids long. CDR3 residues: CASSLGGGDTEAFF. DNA for the CDR3: TGCGCCAGCAGCTTGGGGGGTGGGGACACTGAAGCTTTCTTT. Drawing the rest from reference TRBV5-1 and TRBJ1-1, the complete variable domain is KAGVTQTPRYLIKTRGQQVTLSCSPISGHRSVSWYQQTPGQGLQFLFEYFSETQRNKGNFPGRFSGRQFSNSRSEMNVSTLELGDSALYLCASSLGGGDTEAFFGQGTRLTVV.

The V gene is TRBV12-5, the J gene TRBJ2-2; D is unresolved. Germline V gene lookup returns CDR1 LGHNT and CDR2 FRNRAP. Deletions cut 3 bases from V and 0 bases from J, with 8 bases between. The length of the CDR3 is 15 residues. The CDR3, as DNA: TGTGCTAGTGGTTTAAACACCGCGAACACCGGGGAGCTGTTTTTT. Residues: CASGLNTANTGELFF.

The rearrangement joins TRBV11-3 to TRBJ2-1; no definite D call. The CDR3 consists of 13 residues. V was shortened by 1 base and J by 5 bases, with 6 bases between the two germline ends. Germline V lookup: CDR1 SGHNT, CDR2 YENEEA. The CDR3 coding sequence is TGTGCCAGCAGCTTAGTCCCACACAATGAGCAGTTCTTC. It codes for CASSLVPHNEQFF.